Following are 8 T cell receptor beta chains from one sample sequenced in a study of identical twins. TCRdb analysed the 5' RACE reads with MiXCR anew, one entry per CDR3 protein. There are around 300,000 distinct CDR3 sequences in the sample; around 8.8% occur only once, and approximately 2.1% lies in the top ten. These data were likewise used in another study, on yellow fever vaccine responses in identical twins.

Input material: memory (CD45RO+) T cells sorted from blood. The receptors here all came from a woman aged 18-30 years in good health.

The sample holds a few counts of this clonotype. CDR3 nucleotides: TGCAGTGCTAGCCTTAGACCTCCACTTCAAGAGACCCAGTACTTC. Translation gives CSASLRPPLQETQYF. The chain combines TRBV20-1 with TRBJ2-5; D ambiguous. In germline, CDR1 is DFQATT, CDR2 SNEGSKA (reference sequence). The CDR3 length is 15 residues. V was clipped by 3 bases and J by 2 bases, with 16 bases between them.

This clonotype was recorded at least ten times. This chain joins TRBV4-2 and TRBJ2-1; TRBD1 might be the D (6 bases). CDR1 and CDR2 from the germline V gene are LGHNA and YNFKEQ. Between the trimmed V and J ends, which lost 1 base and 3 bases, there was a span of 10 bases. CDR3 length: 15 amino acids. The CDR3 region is CASSQGRGIYNEQFF. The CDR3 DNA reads TGTGCCAGCAGCCAAGGCAGGGGAATCTACAATGAGCAGTTCTTC.

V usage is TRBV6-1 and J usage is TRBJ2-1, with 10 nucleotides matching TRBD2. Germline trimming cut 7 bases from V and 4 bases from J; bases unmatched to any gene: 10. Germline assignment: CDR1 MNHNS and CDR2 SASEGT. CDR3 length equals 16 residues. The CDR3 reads CASTEETSGSYNEQFF. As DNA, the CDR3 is TGTGCCAGCACCGAGGAGACTAGCGGGTCTTACAATGAGCAGTTCTTC.

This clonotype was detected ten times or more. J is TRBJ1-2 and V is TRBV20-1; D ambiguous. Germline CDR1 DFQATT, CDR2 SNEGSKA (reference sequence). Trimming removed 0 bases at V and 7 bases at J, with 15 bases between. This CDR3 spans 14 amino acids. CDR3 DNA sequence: TGCAGTGCTAGAGAGGGCGAGGGTCTTGGTGGCTACACCTTC. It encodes CSAREGEGLGGYTF.

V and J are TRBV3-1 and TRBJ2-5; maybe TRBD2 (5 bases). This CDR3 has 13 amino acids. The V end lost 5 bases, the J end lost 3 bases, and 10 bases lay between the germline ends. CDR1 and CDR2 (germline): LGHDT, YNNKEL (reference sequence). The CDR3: CASSSRGEETQYF. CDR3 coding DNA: TGTGCCAGCAGCTCCCGGGGAGAAGAGACCCAGTACTTC.

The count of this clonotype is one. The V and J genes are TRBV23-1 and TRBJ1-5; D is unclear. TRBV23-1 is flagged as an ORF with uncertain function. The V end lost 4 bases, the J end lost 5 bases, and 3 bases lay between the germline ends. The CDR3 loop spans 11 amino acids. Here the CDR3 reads CASSPDQPQHF. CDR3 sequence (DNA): TGCGCCAGCAGTCCGGATCAGCCCCAGCATTTT.

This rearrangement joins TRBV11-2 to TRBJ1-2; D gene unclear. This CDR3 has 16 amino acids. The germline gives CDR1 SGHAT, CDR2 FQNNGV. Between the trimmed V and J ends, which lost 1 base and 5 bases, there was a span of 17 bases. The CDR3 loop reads CASSLASGAAIYGYTF. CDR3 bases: TGTGCCAGCAGCTTAGCTTCAGGCGCCGCTATTTATGGCTACACCTTC. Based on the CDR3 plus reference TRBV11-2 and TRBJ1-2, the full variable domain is EAGVAQSPRYKIIEKRQSVAFWCNPISGHATLYWYQQILGQGPKLLIQFQNNGVVDDSQLPKDRFSAERLKGVDSTLKIQPAKLEDSAVYLCASSLASGAAIYGYTFGSGTRLTVV.

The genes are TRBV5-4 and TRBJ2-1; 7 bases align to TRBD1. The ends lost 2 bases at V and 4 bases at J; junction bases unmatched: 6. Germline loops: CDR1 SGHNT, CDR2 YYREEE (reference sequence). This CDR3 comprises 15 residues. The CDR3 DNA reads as TGTGCCAGCAGCTTAACCGGGACAGCTTACAATGAGCAGTTCTTC. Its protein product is CASSLTGTAYNEQFF.